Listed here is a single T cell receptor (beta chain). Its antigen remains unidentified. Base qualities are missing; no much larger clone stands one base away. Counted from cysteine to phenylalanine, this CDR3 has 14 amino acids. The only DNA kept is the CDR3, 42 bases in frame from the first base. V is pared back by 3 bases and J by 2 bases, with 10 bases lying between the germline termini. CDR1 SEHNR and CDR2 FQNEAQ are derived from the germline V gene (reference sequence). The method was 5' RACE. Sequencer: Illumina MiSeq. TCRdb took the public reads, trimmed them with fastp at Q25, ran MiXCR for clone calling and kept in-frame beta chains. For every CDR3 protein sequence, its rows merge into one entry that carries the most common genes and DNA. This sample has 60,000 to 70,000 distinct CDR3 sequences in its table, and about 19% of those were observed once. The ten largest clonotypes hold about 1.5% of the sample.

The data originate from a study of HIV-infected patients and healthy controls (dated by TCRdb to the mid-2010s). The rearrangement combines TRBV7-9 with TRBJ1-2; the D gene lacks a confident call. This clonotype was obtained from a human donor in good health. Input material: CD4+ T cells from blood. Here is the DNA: TGTGCCAGCAGCTTTAAGGGCGGCAACTATGGCTACACCTTC. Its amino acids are CASSFKGGNYGYTF.